The 27 T cell receptor beta chains listed next were all sequenced from one sample in a study of blood T cell repertoires in COVID-19 (dated by TCRdb to the early 2020s). The receptor library was made with the immunoSEQ multiplex PCR assay. TCRdb stores this immuneACCESS table with in-frame sequences only. Part of the clones is absent; in the studies checked, under half of the shortfall reflects unresolved V genes, and no reason is known for the rest. In all, the sample holds 150,000 to 200,000 clones, and 80% to 85% of those were seen once. The ten largest account for around 14% of the sample. Material: peripheral blood. These receptor sequences come from a man aged 18 to 29 with active or convalescent COVID-19.

CDR3 protein: CATGQGATDTQYF. DNA for the CDR3: TGTGCCACCGGACAGGGGGCAACAGATACGCAGTATTTT. The chain recombines TRBV19 with TRBJ2-3, with 11 bases aligning to TRBD1. Looked up from germline, CDR1 is LNHDA and CDR2 is SQIVND (reference sequence). J gave up 3 bases and V 10 bases, and 3 bases lay outside the gene matches. The CDR3 is 13 residues long.

V is TRBV28 and J is TRBJ1-5; D is undetermined. The V end lost 2 bases, the J end lost 0 bases, and 5 bases lay between the germline ends. This CDR3 contains 14 residues. Germline V gene lookup returns CDR1 MDHEN and CDR2 SYDVKM. The CDR3: CASSLADSNQPQHF. DNA for the CDR3: TGTGCCAGCAGTTTAGCGGATAGCAATCAGCCCCAGCATTTT.

CDR3 coding DNA: TGTGCCAGCAGCTTGTTGACAGCGAATGAAAAACTGTTTTTT. Translating gives CASSLLTANEKLFF. This chain joins TRBV5-6 and TRBJ1-4, with D possibly being TRBD1 (5 bases). Per germline, CDR1 SGHDT and CDR2 YYEEEE. The CDR3 contains 14 residues. The V end was cut by 1 base, the J end by 5 bases, with 9 bases between.

The chain carries TRBV7-9 and TRBJ1-2; 12 bases are shared with TRBD1. V dropped 2 bases and J dropped 7; count of bases not matched to a gene: 8. Germline CDR1 SEHNR, CDR2 FQNEAQ (reference sequence). The CDR3 sequence is 16 residues long. The CDR3 DNA follows: TGTGCCAGCAGCTTAATGAAGGGACAGGGGGCAGTTGGCTACACCTTC. This translates into CASSLMKGQGAVGYTF.

The rearrangement links TRBV7-2 to TRBJ1-1; D perhaps matches TRBD1 (5 bases). V shed 0 bases and J shed 10 bases, with 15 bases lying between them. CDR1 and CDR2 (germline): SGHTA, FQGNSA. This CDR3 is 14 amino acids long. The CDR3 is CASSLALSGKGAFF. CDR3 sequence (DNA): TGTGCCAGCAGCTTAGCGTTGTCAGGGAAGGGAGCTTTCTTT.

This clone was seen a handful of times. This chain joins TRBV2 and TRBJ2-7, with TRBD1 identical over 7 bases. Trimming cost V 3 bases and J 2 bases; bases outside gene matches: 4. From germline, CDR1 is SNHLY and CDR2 FYNNEI. The CDR3 has 14 residues. The CDR3 nucleotides are TGTGCCAGCAGTGAGCAGGGGGAGACCTACGAGCAGTACTTC. This gives the protein CASSEQGETYEQYF.

Written as DNA, the CDR3 is TGTGCCAGCTCATCAACCATCTATGGAGCTTTCTTT. This translates into CASSSTIYGAFF. The chain is built from TRBV18 and TRBJ1-1; D ambiguous. V was clipped by 5 bases and J by 10 bases, with 14 bases between them. Germline V gene sequence: CDR1 KGHSH, CDR2 LQKENI. The CDR3 has 12 amino acids.

The V gene is TRBV5-5, the J gene TRBJ2-7; D possibly corresponds to TRBD2 (7 bases). Between the trimmed V and J ends, which lost 5 bases and 0 bases, there was a span of 9 bases. Germline V CDR1 and CDR2: SGHKS, YYEKEE (reference sequence). The CDR3 has 13 amino acids. In DNA, the CDR3 is TGTGCCAGCAGTGGGGGGGCCTCCTACGAGCAGTACTTC. As protein: CASSGGASYEQYF.

This clone was seen a few times. V and J are TRBV6-5 and TRBJ2-2; tentatively, D is TRBD2 (5 bases). V lost 2 bases and J lost 3, with 7 bases in between. CDR3 length equals 14 residues. CDR1 and CDR2 (germline): MNHEY, SVGAGI. CDR3: CASSYRGYTGELFF. CDR3 DNA sequence: TGTGCCAGCAGTTACCGGGGTTACACCGGGGAGCTGTTTTTT.

The chain links TRBV16 to TRBJ2-5; the match to TRBD1 covers 10 bases. The CDR3 loop spans 16 amino acids. From germline, CDR1 is KGHSY and CDR2 FQNENV. Unmatched junction bases numbered 5, after V lost 1 base and J lost 3 bases. The CDR3 region is CASSQFYGTGEETQYF. The CDR3 nucleotides are TGTGCCAGCAGCCAATTTTATGGGACAGGGGAAGAGACCCAGTACTTC.

CDR3 sequence: CASRAQQGQPQHF. The CDR3 DNA follows: TGTGCCAGCAGAGCACAACAGGGTCAGCCCCAGCATTTT. This chain joins TRBV7-2 and TRBJ1-5, with D perhaps TRBD1 (6 bases). CDR1 and CDR2 from the germline V gene are SGHTA and FQGNSA. This CDR3 is 13 amino acids long. V lost 6 bases, J lost 6 bases, and 12 bases lay in between.

The J gene is TRBJ2-5, the V gene TRBV6-5, with D perhaps matching TRBD2 (7 bases). The germline V gene has CDR1 MNHEY and CDR2 SVGAGI. The ends were cut back, 4 bases at V and 7 bases at J, with 16 bases in the middle. The CDR3 extends over 14 amino acids. CDR3 in DNA: TGTGCCAGCAGTTTGGGGGGGGCCGAGGGGACCCAGTACTTC. Amino acid sequence: CASSLGGAEGTQYF.

This clone turned up a few times. CDR3 in amino acids: CASSPGLGASGTYEQYF. Written as DNA, the CDR3 is TGTGCCAGCAGCCCTGGGCTGGGGGCTAGCGGTACCTACGAGCAGTACTTC. V usage is TRBV7-8 and J usage is TRBJ2-7; the D gene is possibly TRBD2 (7 bases). The germline CDR1 and CDR2 sequences are SGHVS and FQNEAQ. CDR3 length: 17 amino acids. Trimming shortened V by 5 bases and J by 2 bases, and 22 bases separated the two germline ends.

V is TRBV5-4 and J is TRBJ2-3, with TRBD1 matching over 8 bases. The ends lost 1 base at V and 2 bases at J; junction bases unmatched: 9. CDR3 size: 17 residues. Germline V gene lookup returns CDR1 SGHNT and CDR2 YYREEE (reference sequence). The CDR3 DNA reads as TGTGCCAGCAGCTTGCGACAGGGGCCTATTTACACAGATACGCAGTATTTT. Amino acid sequence: CASSLRQGPIYTDTQYF.

The rearrangement links TRBV28 to TRBJ1-2, with a possible D match to TRBD1 (6 bases). Trimming took off 5 bases at V and 8 bases at J, with 12 bases between the two ends. The length of the CDR3 is 12 residues. The germline V gene encodes CDR1 MDHEN and CDR2 SYDVKM. CDR3 loop: CASSTGSRGYTF. CDR3 DNA sequence: TGTGCCAGCAGTACAGGGAGTCGCGGCTACACCTTC.

J is TRBJ1-6 and V is TRBV18; 10 bases agree with TRBD1. Germline loops: CDR1 KGHSH, CDR2 LQKENI. The CDR3 consists of 16 residues. Trimming took 0 bases from V and 8 from J; bases not matched to a gene: 4. The CDR3 sequence: CASSPPGQGLYSPLHF. Written as DNA, the CDR3 is TGTGCCAGCTCACCACCGGGACAGGGGCTATATTCACCCCTCCACTTT.

CDR3 in DNA: TGTGCCAGCAGCTTAGGCGGGACAGGCTATGGCTACACCTTC. It specifies CASSLGGTGYGYTF. This chain links TRBV11-2 with TRBJ1-2; 8 nucleotides align to TRBD1. The V segment lost 1 base and the J segment 4 bases; nucleotides outside the gene matches: 2. The CDR3 runs 14 residues. Per the germline V gene, CDR1 is SGHAT and CDR2 is FQNNGV.

The chain links TRBV7-9 to TRBJ1-1, with 8 bases matching TRBD1. CDR3 size: 14 residues. The V and J ends lost 6 bases and 5 bases, in that order; junction bases with no gene match: 8. Germline values: CDR1 SEHNR, CDR2 FQNEAQ (reference sequence). CDR3 loop: CASRTDRVGTEAFF. DNA of the CDR3: TGTGCCAGCAGGACGGACAGGGTTGGGACTGAAGCTTTCTTT.

CDR3: CASSVFRDSSYEQYF. CDR3 in DNA: TGTGCCAGCAGTGTATTCCGGGACAGCTCCTACGAGCAGTACTTC. The rearrangement links TRBV28 to TRBJ2-7, with 7 bases that match TRBD1. Trimming took 5 bases from V and 0 from J; bases not matched to a gene: 7. Germline V CDR1 and CDR2: MDHEN, SYDVKM. This CDR3 comprises 15 residues.

The V and J genes are TRBV7-9 and TRBJ2-6; unclear D gene. Germline V CDR1 and CDR2: SEHNR, FQNEAQ (reference sequence). This CDR3 spans 18 amino acids. The V and J ends lost 0 bases and 2 bases respectively, with 14 bases between them. The CDR3 is CASSLASLRGPGANVLTF. CDR3 sequence (DNA): TGTGCCAGCAGCTTAGCCAGCCTAAGAGGCCCTGGGGCCAACGTCCTGACTTTC. Using reference TRBV7-9 and TRBJ2-6 for the parts outside the CDR3, the full variable domain is DTGVSQNPRHKITKRGQNVTFRCDPISEHNRLYWYRQTLGQGPEFLTYFQNEAQLEKSRLLSDRFSAERPKGSFSTLEIQRTEQGDSAMYLCASSLASLRGPGANVLTFGAGSRLTVL.

V usage is TRBV7-9 and J usage is TRBJ1-5, with 9 bases matching TRBD1. This CDR3 is built from 13 residues. J was trimmed by 5 bases and V by 9 bases; bases with no gene match: 5. Germline values: CDR1 SEHNR, CDR2 FQNEAQ (reference sequence). The CDR3 sequence: CASSGQGDQPQHF. CDR3 nucleotide sequence: TGTGCCAGTTCGGGACAGGGTGATCAGCCCCAGCATTTT. The full variable domain, its missing parts supplied by reference TRBV7-9 and TRBJ1-5, is DTGVSQNPRHKITKRGQNVTFRCDPISEHNRLYWYRQTLGQGPEFLTYFQNEAQLEKSRLLSDRFSAERPKGSFSTLEIQRTEQGDSAMYLCASSGQGDQPQHFGDGTRLSIL.

This clone was seen just once. This rearrangement joins TRBV28 to TRBJ1-4; 7 bases agree with TRBD1. The CDR3 length is 15 residues. The germline CDR1 and CDR2 sequences are MDHEN and SYDVKM. The V segment lost 4 bases and the J segment 3 bases; nucleotides outside the gene matches: 5. CDR3 sequence: CASSSPRGANEKLFF. The CDR3 region has the DNA TGTGCCAGCAGTTCCCCCAGGGGGGCTAATGAAAAACTGTTTTTT.

The rearrangement joins TRBV5-6 to TRBJ1-4; 7 positions match TRBD1. This CDR3 region has 18 residues. CDR1 SGHDT and CDR2 YYEEEE come from the germline V gene. V gave up 4 bases and J gave up 8 bases; unmatched junction bases: 20. The CDR3 here is CASSVGRTYRGEGEKLFF. The CDR3, as DNA: TGTGCCAGCAGCGTGGGGCGCACGTACAGGGGTGAGGGCGAAAAACTGTTTTTT.

The chain employs TRBV15 and TRBJ2-7; D gene unclear. The V end lost 4 bases, the J end lost 5 bases, and 15 bases lay between the germline ends. Germline V gene sequence: CDR1 LNHNV, CDR2 YYDKDF (reference sequence). The CDR3 runs to 14 residues. CDR3 nucleotide sequence: TGTGCCACCAGCACAAGAAACGTGGGCGACGAGCAGTACTTC. Protein: CATSTRNVGDEQYF.

The chain employs TRBV7-9 and TRBJ2-3, with D hard to call. The CDR3 contains 14 residues. Trimming cost V 1 base and J 3 bases, with 8 bases left between them. Germline lookup yields CDR1 SEHNR and CDR2 FQNEAQ (reference sequence). Here the CDR3 DNA reads TGTGCCAGCAGCTTAGTTCCCGGGACAGATACGCAGTATTTT. Encoded protein: CASSLVPGTDTQYF. The whole variable domain, filled in from reference TRBV7-9 and TRBJ2-3, reads DTGVSQNPRHKITKRGQNVTFRCDPISEHNRLYWYRQTLGQGPEFLTYFQNEAQLEKSRLLSDRFSAERPKGSFSTLEIQRTEQGDSAMYLCASSLVPGTDTQYFGPGTRLTVL.

V usage is TRBV7-8 and J usage is TRBJ1-2, with D perhaps TRBD1 (5 bases). Trimming removed 5 bases from V and 4 bases from J, with 26 bases in between. Germline V gene data show CDR1 as SGHVS and CDR2 as FQNEAQ. The length of the CDR3 is 18 residues. CDR3 in amino acids: CASSLQPNRRVLGYGYTF. In DNA form, the CDR3 reads TGTGCCAGCAGCCTACAACCCAACCGCAGGGTTCTAGGCTATGGCTACACCTTC.

The rearrangement uses TRBV7-9 and TRBJ1-2; TRBD1 matches at 7 bases. Looked up from germline, CDR1 is SEHNR and CDR2 is FQNEAQ (reference sequence). Trimming cost V 3 bases and J 5 bases; bases outside gene matches: 0. The CDR3 spans 12 residues. The CDR3 nucleotides read TGTGCCAGCAGCTTGGGACAGTATGGCTACACCTTC. It specifies CASSLGQYGYTF. Full variable domain (rest looked up from reference TRBV7-9 and TRBJ1-2): DTGVSQNPRHKITKRGQNVTFRCDPISEHNRLYWYRQTLGQGPEFLTYFQNEAQLEKSRLLSDRFSAERPKGSFSTLEIQRTEQGDSAMYLCASSLGQYGYTFGSGTRLTVV.